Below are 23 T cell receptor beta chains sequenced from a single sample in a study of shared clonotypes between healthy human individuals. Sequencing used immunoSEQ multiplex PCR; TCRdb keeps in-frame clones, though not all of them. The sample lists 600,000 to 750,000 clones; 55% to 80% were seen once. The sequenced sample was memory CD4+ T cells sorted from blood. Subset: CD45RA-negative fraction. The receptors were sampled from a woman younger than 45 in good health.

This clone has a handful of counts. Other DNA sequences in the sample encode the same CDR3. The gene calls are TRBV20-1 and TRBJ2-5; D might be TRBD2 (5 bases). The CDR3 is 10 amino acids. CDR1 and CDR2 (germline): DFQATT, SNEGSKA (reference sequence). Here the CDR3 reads CSGGQETQYF. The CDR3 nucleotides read TGCAGCGGAGGCCAAGAGACCCAGTACTTC.

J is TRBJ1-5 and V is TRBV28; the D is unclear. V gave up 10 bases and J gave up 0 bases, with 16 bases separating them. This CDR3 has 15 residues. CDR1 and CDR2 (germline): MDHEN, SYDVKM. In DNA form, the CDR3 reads TGTGCCACTAATATCCGCAGGTTTAGCAATCAGCCCCAGCATTTT. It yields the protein CATNIRRFSNQPQHF.

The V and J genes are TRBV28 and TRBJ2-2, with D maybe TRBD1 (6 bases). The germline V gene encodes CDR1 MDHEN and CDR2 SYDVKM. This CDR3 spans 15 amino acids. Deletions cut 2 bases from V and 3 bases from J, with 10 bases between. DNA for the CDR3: TGTGCCAGCAGTTTAGGACAGCTACACACCGGGGAGCTGTTTTTT. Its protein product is CASSLGQLHTGELFF.

This chain's CDR3 is CASRADRATEAFF. CDR3 DNA sequence: TGTGCCAGCAGGGCGGACAGGGCCACTGAAGCTTTCTTT. The rearrangement joins TRBV2 to TRBJ1-1, with 8 bases aligning to TRBD1. CDR1 and CDR2 (germline): SNHLY, FYNNEI. Trimming at V came to 6 bases and at J to 4 bases, leaving 4 bases not matched to a gene. The CDR3 is 13 amino acids.

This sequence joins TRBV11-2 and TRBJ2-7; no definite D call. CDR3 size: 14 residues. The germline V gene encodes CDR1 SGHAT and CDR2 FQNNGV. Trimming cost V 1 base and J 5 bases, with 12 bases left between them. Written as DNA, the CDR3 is TGTGCCAGCAGCTTAGCAAGGCCCCAGAACGAGCAGTACTTC. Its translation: CASSLARPQNEQYF.

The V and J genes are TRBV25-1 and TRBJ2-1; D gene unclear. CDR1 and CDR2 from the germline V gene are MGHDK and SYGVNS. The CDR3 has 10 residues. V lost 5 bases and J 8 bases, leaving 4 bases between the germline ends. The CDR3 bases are TGTGCCAGCAGTTGGGATGAGCAGTTCTTC. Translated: CASSWDEQFF.

CDR3 in amino acids: CASSSSSFARELRGTKNIQYF. CDR3 nucleotide sequence: TGCGCCAGCAGCTCCTCTAGCTTTGCGCGGGAATTGAGGGGGACCAAAAACATTCAGTACTTC. The rearrangement joins TRBV4-1 to TRBJ2-4; either TRBD1 or TRBD2 may fit D (6 bases each). V was shortened by 5 bases and J by 2 bases, with 31 bases between the two germline ends. Germline V gene sequence: CDR1 MGHRA, CDR2 YSYEKL. The CDR3 loop spans 21 amino acids.

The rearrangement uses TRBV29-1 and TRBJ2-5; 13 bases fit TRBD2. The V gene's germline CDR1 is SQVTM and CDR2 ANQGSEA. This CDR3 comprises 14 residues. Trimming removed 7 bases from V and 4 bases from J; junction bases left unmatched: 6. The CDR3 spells CSGRLAGGRETQYF. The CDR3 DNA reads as TGCAGCGGACGACTAGCGGGAGGCAGAGAGACCCAGTACTTC.

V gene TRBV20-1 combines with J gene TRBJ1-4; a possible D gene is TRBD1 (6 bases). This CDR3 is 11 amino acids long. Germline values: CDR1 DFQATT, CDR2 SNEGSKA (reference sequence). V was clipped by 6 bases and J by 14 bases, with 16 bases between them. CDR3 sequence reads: CSAPGQGTLFF. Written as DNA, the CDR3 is TGCAGTGCCCCCGGGCAGGGGACTCTGTTTTTT.

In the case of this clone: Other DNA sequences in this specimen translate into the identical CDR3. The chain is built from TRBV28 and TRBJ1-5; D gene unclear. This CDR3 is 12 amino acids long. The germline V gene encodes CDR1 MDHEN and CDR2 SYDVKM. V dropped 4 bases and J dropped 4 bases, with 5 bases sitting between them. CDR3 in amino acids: CASSSGNQPQHF. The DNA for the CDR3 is TGTGCCAGCAGTTCTGGGAATCAGCCCCAGCATTTT.

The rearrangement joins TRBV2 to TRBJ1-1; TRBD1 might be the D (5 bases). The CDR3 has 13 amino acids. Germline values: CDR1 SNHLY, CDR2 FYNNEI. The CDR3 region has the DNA TGTCGCGAAACAGGACGCATGAACACTGAAGCTTTCTTT. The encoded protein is CRETGRMNTEAFF. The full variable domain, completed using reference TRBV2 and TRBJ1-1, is EPEVTQTPSHQVTQMGQEVILRCVPISNHLYFYWYRQILGQKVEFLVSFYNNEISEKSEIFDDQFSVERPDGSNFTLKIRSTKLEDSAMYFCRETGRMNTEAFFGQGTRLTVV.

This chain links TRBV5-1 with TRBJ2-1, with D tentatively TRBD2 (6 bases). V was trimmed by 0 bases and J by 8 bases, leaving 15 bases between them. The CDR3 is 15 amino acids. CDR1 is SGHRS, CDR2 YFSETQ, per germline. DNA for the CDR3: TGCGCCAGCAGCTTGGAGTCGGGAGCAGAGCATGAGCAGTTCTTC. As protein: CASSLESGAEHEQFF.

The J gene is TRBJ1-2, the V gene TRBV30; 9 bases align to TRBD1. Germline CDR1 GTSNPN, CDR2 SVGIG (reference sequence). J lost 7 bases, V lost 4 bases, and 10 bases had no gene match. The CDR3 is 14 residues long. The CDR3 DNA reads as TGTGCCTGGAACTTAAACAGGGGGCGCGGTGGCTACACCTTC. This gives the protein CAWNLNRGRGGYTF. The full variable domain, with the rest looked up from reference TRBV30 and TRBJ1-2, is SQTIHQWPATLVQPVGSPLSLECTVEGTSNPNLYWYRQAAGRGLQLLFYSVGIGQISSEVPQNLSASRPQDRQFILSSKKLLLSDSGFYLCAWNLNRGRGGYTFGSGTRLTVV.

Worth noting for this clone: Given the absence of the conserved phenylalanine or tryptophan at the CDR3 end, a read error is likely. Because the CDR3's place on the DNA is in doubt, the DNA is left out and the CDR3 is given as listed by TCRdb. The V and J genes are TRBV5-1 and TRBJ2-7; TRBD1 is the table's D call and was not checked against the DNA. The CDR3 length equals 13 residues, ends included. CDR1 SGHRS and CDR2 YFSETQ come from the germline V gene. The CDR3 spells CASSADNGQGSMI.

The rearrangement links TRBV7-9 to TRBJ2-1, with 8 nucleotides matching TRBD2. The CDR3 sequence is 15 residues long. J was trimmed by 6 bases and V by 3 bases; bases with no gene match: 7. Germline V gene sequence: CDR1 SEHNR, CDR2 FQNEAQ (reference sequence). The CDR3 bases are TGTGCCAGCAGCTTTAGCGGGGCAACCCTCAATGAGCAGTTCTTC. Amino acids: CASSFSGATLNEQFF.

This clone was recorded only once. CDR3 in amino acids: CASSGLTGGSYGYTF. The CDR3 DNA reads as TGTGCCAGCAGTGGCCTAACAGGGGGCTCCTATGGCTACACCTTC. The rearrangement uses TRBV25-1 and TRBJ1-2; 9 bases align to TRBD1. The junction had 7 bases not matched to a gene; V was cut back by 4 bases and J by 4 bases. The CDR3 runs 15 residues. Germline loops: CDR1 MGHDK, CDR2 SYGVNS.

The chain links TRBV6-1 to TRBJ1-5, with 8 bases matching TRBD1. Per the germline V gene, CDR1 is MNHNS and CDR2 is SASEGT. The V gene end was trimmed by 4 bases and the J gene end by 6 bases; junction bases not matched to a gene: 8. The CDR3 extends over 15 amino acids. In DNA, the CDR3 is TGTGCCAGCAGTGCGAGCAGGGGGCTGGGTCAGCCCCAGCATTTT. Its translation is CASSASRGLGQPQHF.

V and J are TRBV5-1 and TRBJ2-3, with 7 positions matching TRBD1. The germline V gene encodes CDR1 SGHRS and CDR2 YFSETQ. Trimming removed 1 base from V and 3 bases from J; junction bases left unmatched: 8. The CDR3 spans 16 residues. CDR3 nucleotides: TGCGCCAGCAGCTTGCTGGCCACACAGGGGACAGATACGCAGTATTTT. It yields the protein CASSLLATQGTDTQYF.

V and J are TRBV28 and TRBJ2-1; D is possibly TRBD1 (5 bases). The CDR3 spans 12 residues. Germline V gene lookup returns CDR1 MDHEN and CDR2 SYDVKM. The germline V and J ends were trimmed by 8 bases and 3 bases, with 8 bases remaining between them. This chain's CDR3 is CASDRNYNEQFF. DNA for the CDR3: TGTGCCAGCGACAGAAACTACAATGAGCAGTTCTTC.

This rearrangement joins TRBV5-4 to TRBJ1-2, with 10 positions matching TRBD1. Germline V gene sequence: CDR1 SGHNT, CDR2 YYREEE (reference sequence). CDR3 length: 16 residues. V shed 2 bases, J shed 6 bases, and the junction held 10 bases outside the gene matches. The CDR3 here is CASSFDRGLGRDGYTF. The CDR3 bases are TGTGCCAGCAGCTTCGACAGGGGGCTGGGTCGTGATGGCTACACCTTC.

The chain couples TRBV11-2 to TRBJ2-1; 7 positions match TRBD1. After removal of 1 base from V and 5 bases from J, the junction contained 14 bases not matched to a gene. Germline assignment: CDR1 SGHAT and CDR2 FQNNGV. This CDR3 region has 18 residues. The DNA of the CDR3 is TGTGCCAGCAGCTTAGGTCAGATTTTGGGACAGATCCACAATGAGCAGTTCTTC. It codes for CASSLGQILGQIHNEQFF.

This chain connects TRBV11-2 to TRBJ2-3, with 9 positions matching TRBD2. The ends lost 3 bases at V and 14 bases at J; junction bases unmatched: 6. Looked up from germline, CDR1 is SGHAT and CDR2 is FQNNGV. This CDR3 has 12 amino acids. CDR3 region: CASSFSGSAGYF. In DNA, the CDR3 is TGTGCCAGCAGCTTTAGCGGGAGTGCTGGGTATTTT. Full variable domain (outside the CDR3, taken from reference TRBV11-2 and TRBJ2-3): EAGVAQSPRYKIIEKRQSVAFWCNPISGHATLYWYQQILGQGPKLLIQFQNNGVVDDSQLPKDRFSAERLKGVDSTLKIQPAKLEDSAVYLCASSFSGSAGYFGPGTRLTVL.

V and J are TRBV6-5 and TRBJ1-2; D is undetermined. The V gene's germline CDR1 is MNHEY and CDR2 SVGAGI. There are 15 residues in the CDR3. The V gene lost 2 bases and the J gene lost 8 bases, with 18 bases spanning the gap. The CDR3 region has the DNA TGTGCCAGCAGTTACGGGAGGAAACAACTGGGAGGCTACACCTTC. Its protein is CASSYGRKQLGGYTF.